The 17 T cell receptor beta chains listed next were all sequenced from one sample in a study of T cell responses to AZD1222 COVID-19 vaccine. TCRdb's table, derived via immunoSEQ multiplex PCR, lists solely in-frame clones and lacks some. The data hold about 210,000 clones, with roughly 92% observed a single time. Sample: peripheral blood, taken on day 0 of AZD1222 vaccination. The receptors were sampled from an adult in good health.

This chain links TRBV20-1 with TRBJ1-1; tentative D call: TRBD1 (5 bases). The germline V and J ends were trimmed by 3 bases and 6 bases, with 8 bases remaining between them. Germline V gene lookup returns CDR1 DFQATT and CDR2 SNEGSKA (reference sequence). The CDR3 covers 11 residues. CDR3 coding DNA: TGCAGTGCTAGTTCGGGGGCTGAAGCTTTCTTT. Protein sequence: CSASSGAEAFF.

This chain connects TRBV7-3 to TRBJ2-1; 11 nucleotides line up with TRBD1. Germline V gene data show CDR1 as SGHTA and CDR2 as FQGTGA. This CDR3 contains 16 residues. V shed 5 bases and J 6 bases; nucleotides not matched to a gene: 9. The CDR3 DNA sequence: TGTGCCAGCAGCGGCGGACAGGGGGCGACGATCAATGAGCAGTTCTTC. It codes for CASSGGQGATINEQFF.

The CDR3 region is CASSARGTNEQFF. The CDR3 region has the DNA TGTGCCTCCTCGGCGAGGGGCACCAATGAGCAGTTCTTC. The chain employs TRBV6-5 and TRBJ2-1; either TRBD1 or TRBD2 may supply D (5 bases each). V lost 11 bases, J lost 6 bases, and 17 bases lay in between. Germline lookup yields CDR1 MNHEY and CDR2 SVGAGI. The CDR3 loop spans 13 amino acids.

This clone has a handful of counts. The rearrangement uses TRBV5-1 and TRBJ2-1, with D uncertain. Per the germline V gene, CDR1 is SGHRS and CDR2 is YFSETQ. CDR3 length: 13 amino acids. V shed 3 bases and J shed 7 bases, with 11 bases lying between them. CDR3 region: CASSSPQGNEQFF. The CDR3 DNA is TGCGCCAGCAGCTCGCCACAAGGGAATGAGCAGTTCTTC.

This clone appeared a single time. The chain's CDR3 is CASSPRDNEQFF. In DNA, the CDR3 is TGCGCCAGCAGCCCACGCGATAATGAGCAGTTCTTC. The V call is TRBV5-1, the J call TRBJ2-1; no definite D call. Germline V CDR1 and CDR2: SGHRS, YFSETQ. Trimming cost V 4 bases and J 7 bases, with 9 bases left between them. The CDR3 covers 12 residues. Supplemented by reference TRBV5-1 and TRBJ2-1, the full variable domain reads KAGVTQTPRYLIKTRGQQVTLSCSPISGHRSVSWYQQTPGQGLQFLFEYFSETQRNKGNFPGRFSGRQFSNSRSEMNVSTLELGDSALYLCASSPRDNEQFFGPGTRLTVL.

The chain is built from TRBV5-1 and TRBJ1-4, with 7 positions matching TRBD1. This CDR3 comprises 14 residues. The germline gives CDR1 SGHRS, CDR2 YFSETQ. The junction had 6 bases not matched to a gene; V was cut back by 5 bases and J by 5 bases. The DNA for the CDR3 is TGCGCCAGCAGGAACTGGGACAGAAATGAAAAACTGTTTTTT. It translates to CASRNWDRNEKLFF.

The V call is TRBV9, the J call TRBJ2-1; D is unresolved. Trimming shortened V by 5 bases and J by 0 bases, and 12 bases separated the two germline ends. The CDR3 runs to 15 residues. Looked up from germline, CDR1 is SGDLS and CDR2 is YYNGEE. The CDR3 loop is CASSEEDISYNEQFF. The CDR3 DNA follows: TGTGCCAGCAGTGAAGAAGACATCTCCTACAATGAGCAGTTCTTC.

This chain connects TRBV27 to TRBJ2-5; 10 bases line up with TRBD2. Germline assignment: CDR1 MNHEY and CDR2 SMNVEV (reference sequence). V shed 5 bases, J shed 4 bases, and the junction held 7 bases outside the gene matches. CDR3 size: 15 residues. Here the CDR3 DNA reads TGTGCCAGCAGTCCTCGGCTAGCGGGGGTAGAGACCCAGTACTTC. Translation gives CASSPRLAGVETQYF.

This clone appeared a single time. CDR3 bases: TGTGCCAGCACCCGACGGGCCTCTGGTGAGCAGTTCTTC. Its translation is CASTRRASGEQFF. The genes are TRBV14 and TRBJ2-1; no clear D. CDR3 length equals 13 residues. The germline CDR1 and CDR2 sequences are SGHDN and FVKESK. V lost 7 bases to trimming and J lost 9 bases, with 16 bases between them. The full variable domain, with the rest looked up from reference TRBV14 and TRBJ2-1, is EAGVTQFPSHSVIEKGQTVTLRCDPISGHDNLYWYRRVMGKEIKFLLHFVKESKQDESGMPNNRFLAERTGGTYSTLKVQPAELEDSGVYFCASTRRASGEQFFGPGTRLTVL.

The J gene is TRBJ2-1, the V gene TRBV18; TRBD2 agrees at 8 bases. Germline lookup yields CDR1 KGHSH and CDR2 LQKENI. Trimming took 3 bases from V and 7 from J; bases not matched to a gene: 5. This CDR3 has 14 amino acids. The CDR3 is CASSPREGKNEQFF. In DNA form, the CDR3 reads TGTGCCAGCTCACCCCGGGAGGGAAAAAATGAGCAGTTCTTC.

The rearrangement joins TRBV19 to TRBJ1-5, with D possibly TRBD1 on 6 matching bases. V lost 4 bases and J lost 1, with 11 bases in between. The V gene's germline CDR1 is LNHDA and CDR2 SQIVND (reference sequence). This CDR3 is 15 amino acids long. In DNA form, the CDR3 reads TGTGCCAGTAGTAGATTAGGACAGAGCAATCAGCCCCAGCATTTT. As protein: CASSRLGQSNQPQHF.

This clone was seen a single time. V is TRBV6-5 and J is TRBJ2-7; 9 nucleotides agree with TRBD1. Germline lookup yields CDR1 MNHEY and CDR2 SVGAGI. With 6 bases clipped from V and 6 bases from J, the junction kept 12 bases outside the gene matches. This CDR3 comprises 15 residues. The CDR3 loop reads CASRGPGQGLVEQYF. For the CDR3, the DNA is TGTGCCAGCAGGGGGCCGGGACAGGGCCTCGTCGAGCAGTACTTC.

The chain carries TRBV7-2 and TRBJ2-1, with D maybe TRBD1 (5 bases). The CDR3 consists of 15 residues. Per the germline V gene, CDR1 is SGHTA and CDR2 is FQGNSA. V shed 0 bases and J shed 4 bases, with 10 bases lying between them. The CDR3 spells CASSLAGVRYNEQFF. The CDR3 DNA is TGTGCCAGCAGCTTAGCAGGGGTTAGATACAATGAGCAGTTCTTC.

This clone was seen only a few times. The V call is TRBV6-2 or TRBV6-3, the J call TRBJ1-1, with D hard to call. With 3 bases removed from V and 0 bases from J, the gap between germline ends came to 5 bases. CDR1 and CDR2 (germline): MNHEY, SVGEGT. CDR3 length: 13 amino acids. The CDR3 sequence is CASSYVMNTEAFF. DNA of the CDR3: TGTGCCAGCAGTTATGTGATGAACACTGAAGCTTTCTTT.

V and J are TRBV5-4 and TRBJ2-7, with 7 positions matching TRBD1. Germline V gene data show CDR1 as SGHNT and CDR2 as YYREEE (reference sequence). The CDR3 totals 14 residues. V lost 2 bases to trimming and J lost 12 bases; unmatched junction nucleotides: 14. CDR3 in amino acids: CASSFAGTAESRYF. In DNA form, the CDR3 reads TGTGCCAGCAGCTTTGCCGGGACAGCAGAGAGTAGGTACTTC.

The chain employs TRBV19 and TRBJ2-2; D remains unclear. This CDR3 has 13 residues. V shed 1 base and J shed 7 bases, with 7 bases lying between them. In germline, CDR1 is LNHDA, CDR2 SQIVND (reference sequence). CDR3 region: CASSIGAVGELFF. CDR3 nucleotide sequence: TGTGCCAGTAGTATAGGGGCGGTCGGGGAGCTGTTTTTT.

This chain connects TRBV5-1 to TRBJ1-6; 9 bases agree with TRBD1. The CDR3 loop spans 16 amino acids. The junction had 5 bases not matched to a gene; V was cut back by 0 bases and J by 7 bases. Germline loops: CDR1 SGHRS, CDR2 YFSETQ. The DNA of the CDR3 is TGCGCCAGCAGCTTGGACAGGGGGCGGGCGAATTCACCCCTCCACTTT. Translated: CASSLDRGRANSPLHF.